The 22 T cell receptor beta chains reported below all come from one sample, sequenced in a study of regulatory T cells in long-lasting Graves disease. iRepertoire HTBI primers and Arm-PCR of CDR3 regions built TCR beta libraries. TCRdb reprocessed the multiplex PCR reads with MiXCR, giving one entry per CDR3 protein. The sample consists of over 300,000 distinct CDR3 sequences, around 16% of them appearing once. This sample's time point: newly diagnosed GD, antithyroid drugs for less than 3 months. Making the TCR library involved RNA that had been extracted from PBMCs. Material: peripheral blood mononuclear cells (PBMCs), obtained at new diagnosis, from a patient treated with antithyroid drugs. The receptors derive from a female donor with Graves disease.

About this clonotype: Possible read error: a much larger clone is one base away. CDR3 sequence: CASRPGGITQPRHF. The CDR3 nucleotides are TGTGCCAGCAGGCCGGGGGGGATCACTCAGCCCCGGCATTTT. The V and J genes are TRBV6-1 and TRBJ1-5; D possibly corresponds to TRBD1 (5 bases). Germline CDR1 and CDR2: MNHNS and SASEGT. The CDR3 loop spans 14 amino acids.

This chain joins TRBV5-6 and TRBJ1-4; the D is unclear. The germline CDR1 and CDR2 sequences are SGHDT and YYEEEE. The CDR3 has 14 amino acids. Trimming took off 0 bases at V and 4 bases at J, with 7 bases between the two ends. CDR3 nucleotides: TGTGCCAGCAGCTTGGACCCCTTTAATGAAAAACTGTTTTTT. It specifies CASSLDPFNEKLFF.

This clonotype was detected only once. The chain recombines TRBV7-3 with TRBJ1-4; D not certain. The V gene's germline CDR1 is SGHTA and CDR2 FQGTGA. The V end was cut by 2 bases, the J end by 5 bases, with 3 bases between. The CDR3 has 12 residues. DNA for the CDR3: TGTGCCAGCAGCTTATTCAATGAAAAACTGTTTTTT. It specifies CASSLFNEKLFF. Full variable domain (outside the CDR3, taken from reference TRBV7-3 and TRBJ1-4): GAGVSQTPSNKVTEKGKYVELRCDPISGHTALYWYRQSLGQGPEFLIYFQGTGAADDSGLPNDRFFAVRPEGSVSTLKIQRTERGDSAVYLCASSLFNEKLFFGSGTQLSVL.

This clonotype has at least ten counts. This chain links TRBV15 with TRBJ2-1, with 10 bases matching TRBD2. Unmatched junction bases numbered 4, after V lost 1 base and J lost 4 bases. Germline CDR1 reads LNHNV; CDR2 reads YYDKDF (reference sequence). This CDR3 is built from 16 residues. The CDR3 DNA sequence: TGTGCCACCAGCAGAGTGGCTAGCGGGAGTTACAATGAGCAGTTCTTC. The encoded protein is CATSRVASGSYNEQFF. Drawing the rest from reference TRBV15 and TRBJ2-1, the complete variable domain is DAMVIQNPRYQVTQFGKPVTLSCSQTLNHNVMYWYQQKSSQAPKLLFHYYDKDFNNEADTPDNFQSRRPNTSFCFLDIRSPGLGDTAMYLCATSRVASGSYNEQFFGPGTRLTVL.

This clonotype was counted ten times or more. The chain employs TRBV2 and TRBJ2-5; D uncertain. This CDR3 region has 14 residues. Germline V lookup: CDR1 SNHLY, CDR2 FYNNEI. Trimming cost V 7 bases and J 1 base, with 13 bases left between them. The CDR3 region has the DNA TGTGCCAGCAAAGCTGGGCGGTCCCAAGAGACCCAGTACTTC. The encoded protein is CASKAGRSQETQYF.

This clonotype has just a few counts. The chain has TRBV20-1 and TRBJ2-5, with 15 bases that match TRBD2. The DNA end is more similar to TRBJ2-1, so the J call may be wrong. CDR1 and CDR2 (germline): DFQATT, SNEGSKA (reference sequence). The CDR3 extends over 15 amino acids. CDR3 loop: CSARRGLAGGNEQFF. DNA for the CDR3: TGCAGTGCTAGAAGGGGACTAGCGGGAGGTAATGAGCAGTTCTTC.

The rearrangement joins TRBV10-3 to TRBJ1-5, with TRBD1 identical over 11 bases. The length of the CDR3 is 17 residues. Trimming took 5 bases from V and 2 from J; bases not matched to a gene: 8. Per the germline V gene, CDR1 is ENHRY and CDR2 is SYGVKD. CDR3 sequence (DNA): TGTGCCATCAGTCAACGGACAGGGGGCTTTCGCAATCAGCCCCAGCATTTT. Translating gives CAISQRTGGFRNQPQHF.

This clonotype has ten or more counts. V and J are TRBV4-3 and TRBJ2-1, with 7 bases aligning to TRBD1. V was clipped by 6 bases and J by 9 bases; unmatched bases: 2. The CDR3 has 11 residues. The germline V gene encodes CDR1 LGHNA and CDR2 YSLEER. DNA of the CDR3: TGCGCCAGCAGGCAGGGGGTTGAGCAGTTCTTC. This gives the protein CASRQGVEQFF.

This clonotype was detected many times. The chain joins TRBV6-1 to TRBJ2-7; 8 bases are shared with TRBD1. The V gene's germline CDR1 is MNHNS and CDR2 SASEGT. This CDR3 has 14 residues. The V and J ends lost 8 bases and 2 bases, in that order; junction bases with no gene match: 8. CDR3 in amino acids: CASGPGQVPYEQYF. The CDR3 DNA reads as TGTGCCAGCGGACCGGGACAGGTACCCTACGAGCAGTACTTC.

The gene calls are TRBV2 and TRBJ2-1, with TRBD2 matching over 14 bases. Trimming at V came to 4 bases and at J to 5 bases, leaving 4 bases not matched to a gene. This CDR3 is 16 amino acids long. Germline CDR1 SNHLY, CDR2 FYNNEI. As DNA, the CDR3 is TGTGCCAGCAGTGGGACTAGCGGGAGGATAAACAATGAGCAGTTCTTC. This sequence encodes CASSGTSGRINNEQFF. Based on the CDR3 plus reference TRBV2 and TRBJ2-1, the full variable domain is EPEVTQTPSHQVTQMGQEVILRCVPISNHLYFYWYRQILGQKVEFLVSFYNNEISEKSEIFDDQFSVERPDGSNFTLKIRSTKLEDSAMYFCASSGTSGRINNEQFFGPGTRLTVL.

The chain couples TRBV7-3 to TRBJ2-3, with 7 bases matching TRBD1. The CDR3 is 15 residues long. J lost 3 bases, V lost 1 base, and 4 bases had no gene match. Germline V gene data show CDR1 as SGHTA and CDR2 as FQGTGA. CDR3 region: CASSLNKGATDTQYF. Written as DNA, the CDR3 is TGTGCCAGCAGCTTAAACAAGGGGGCAACAGATACGCAGTATTTT.

The sample holds many counts of this clonotype. The J gene is TRBJ2-3, the V gene TRBV12-3 or TRBV12-4; no reliable D call. CDR3 length: 16 amino acids. The V end was cut by 3 bases, the J end by 1 base, with 14 bases between. The CDR3 spells CASSFAAGRGTDTQYF. CDR3 nucleotide sequence: TGTGCCAGCAGTTTCGCGGCAGGCCGGGGCACAGATACGCAGTATTTT.

This clonotype was observed many times. V gene TRBV7-2 combines with J gene TRBJ2-7, with no clear D. The V end was cut by 1 base, the J end by 2 bases, with 18 bases between. The CDR3 is 17 amino acids. The germline V gene encodes CDR1 SGHTA and CDR2 FQGNSA. The CDR3 sequence: CASSLVHETFPTYEQYF. The CDR3 region has the DNA TGTGCCAGCAGCTTAGTTCACGAGACCTTCCCTACCTACGAGCAGTACTTC.

Many counts were recorded for this clonotype. V usage is TRBV27 and J usage is TRBJ2-1; D unresolved. Germline V gives CDR1 MNHEY, CDR2 SMNVEV (reference sequence). The CDR3 sequence is 14 residues long. Trimming removed 6 bases at V and 0 bases at J, with 9 bases between. CDR3 DNA sequence: TGTGCCAGCAGCTGGGGAAGCTCCTACAATGAGCAGTTCTTC. Amino acids: CASSWGSSYNEQFF.

This clonotype was seen repeatedly, ten times or more. The V gene is TRBV5-5, the J gene TRBJ1-5, with TRBD1 matching over 8 bases. V shed 3 bases and J 2 bases; nucleotides not matched to a gene: 1. CDR1 and CDR2 from the germline V gene are SGHKS and YYEKEE (reference sequence). The CDR3 sequence is 14 residues long. CDR3 amino acids: CASSSGGGNQPQHF. In DNA form, the CDR3 reads TGTGCCAGCAGCTCAGGGGGCGGCAATCAGCCCCAGCATTTT.

This clonotype has at least ten counts. The chain is built from TRBV13 and TRBJ2-3, with 7 bases aligning to TRBD1. The length of the CDR3 is 16 residues. Germline CDR1 and CDR2: PRHDT and FYEKMQ (reference sequence). V dropped 2 bases and J dropped 5; count of bases not matched to a gene: 10. The CDR3 DNA sequence: TGTGCCAGCAGCTTATTGATCCGGACAGGTGGAGATACGCAGTATTTT. Translation: CASSLLIRTGGDTQYF.

The CDR3 nucleotides read TGTGCCAGCTCACCACCACCCCGGGGGGCCAACGTCCTGACTTTC. Translating it yields CASSPPPRGANVLTF. The chain has TRBV18 and TRBJ2-6; D uncertain. Per germline, CDR1 KGHSH and CDR2 LQKENI. This CDR3 is built from 15 residues. The ends were cut back, 0 bases at V and 4 bases at J, with 7 bases in the middle.

This clonotype was recorded many times. A read error may account for a junction end that differs from germline. The chain links TRBV2 to TRBJ2-1; 8 nucleotides align to TRBD2. Germline CDR1 SNHLY, CDR2 FYNNEI. The CDR3 spans 15 residues. In DNA, the CDR3 is TGTGCCTGCAGTGCGGAAGCTAGCGGGCAGAATGAGCAGTTCTTC. It yields the protein CACSAEASGQNEQFF.

This clonotype was picked up many times. V is TRBV20-1 and J is TRBJ1-2; D is ambiguous. With 3 bases removed from V and 8 bases from J, the gap between germline ends came to 16 bases. The CDR3 sequence is 13 residues long. Germline V gene data show CDR1 as DFQATT and CDR2 as SNEGSKA (reference sequence). In DNA form, the CDR3 reads TGCAGTGCTAGTAACAGCGCCCTTGAAGGCTACACCTTC. This translates into CSASNSALEGYTF.

This clonotype appeared a few times. Given the absence of the conserved phenylalanine or tryptophan at the CDR3 end, a read error is likely. This sequence joins TRBV28 and TRBJ2-5; no firm D call. Germline-derived CDR1 and CDR2 are MDHEN and SYDVKM. The CDR3 consists of 12 residues. V was trimmed by 3 bases and J by 4 bases, leaving 6 bases between them. For the CDR3, the DNA is TGTGCCAGCAGTTTCCCCCGAGAGACCCAGTACCTC. This sequence encodes CASSFPRETQYL.

This clonotype was observed at least ten times. The J gene is TRBJ2-1, the V gene TRBV3-1; D may be TRBD2 (5 bases). Germline V gives CDR1 LGHDT, CDR2 YNNKEL (reference sequence). This CDR3 comprises 15 residues. With 3 bases removed from V and 0 bases from J, the gap between germline ends came to 9 bases. The CDR3 is CASSQGDSSYNEQFF. CDR3 DNA: TGTGCCAGCAGCCAGGGAGATAGCTCCTACAATGAGCAGTTCTTC.

The chain's CDR3 is CASSEAGYEQYF. For the CDR3, the DNA is TGTGCCAGCAGTGAGGCCGGATACGAGCAGTACTTC. The chain combines TRBV25-1 with TRBJ2-7, with D unclear. CDR3 length: 12 residues. Germline CDR1 MGHDK, CDR2 SYGVNS. The ends were cut back, 3 bases at V and 4 bases at J, with 7 bases in the middle.